This note documents a single T cell receptor beta chain sequence. Its antigen is unknown. The sample comes from a study of shared clonotypes between healthy human individuals. The study's findings and limits: Represented genetic and exposure-history diversity was restricted by having few donors. Apart from blood, nothing was sampled; tissue repertoires likely differ.

V dropped 1 base and J dropped 0 bases, with 15 bases sitting between them. CDR1 and CDR2 from the germline V gene are SGHNT and YYREEE (reference sequence). CDR3 length: 17 amino acids. Healthy and HIV-negative, the adult donors had no recent acute infections or vaccinations. Libraries were prepared by immunoSEQ multiplex PCR; TCRdb keeps only in-frame clonotypes and omits some of them. Altogether over a million clones are present, approximately 96% being singletons, with the ten largest covering roughly 1.2%. The sample was naive CD4+ T cells sorted from blood. Stated subset: CD45RA+ positively selected. V and J are TRBV5-4 and TRBJ2-3, with a weak D call TRBD2 (5 bases). This TCR came from a man under 40 in good health. The CDR3 loop is CASSLFARGKSTDTQYF. The CDR3 bases are TGTGCCAGCAGCTTGTTTGCACGAGGGAAAAGCACAGATACGCAGTATTTT. Looking up the rest from reference TRBV5-4 and TRBJ2-3 gives the full variable domain: ETGVTQSPTHLIKTRGQQVTLRCSSQSGHNTVSWYQQALGQGPQFIFQYYREEENGRGNFPPRFSGLQFPNYSSELNVNALELDDSALYLCASSLFARGKSTDTQYFGPGTRLTVL.